The 28 T cell receptor beta chains in this list originate from one sample, sequenced in a study of cytomegalovirus exposure and HLA in healthy donors (dated by TCRdb to 2016 to 2017). To prepare the library, the immunoSEQ multiplex PCR assay was applied. For the multiplex PCR, a mixture combining 60 forward primers for TCR Vbeta segments and 13 reverse primers for TCR Jbeta segments was used. TCRdb holds this immuneACCESS table with in-frame rearrangements only. Some clones are missing; in checked studies, unresolved V genes explain under half, and the rest has no known cause. This sample holds 150,000 to 200,000 clones; over 70% were observed only once. The ten largest account for approximately 1.8% of the sample. The sequenced material came from PBMCs. These receptors all stem from a man between 35 and 55 years old in good health and CMV-seropositive.

The CDR3 coding sequence is TGTGCCAGCAGTGAAAACCGTGGGGCAGGAGAGACCCAGTACTTC. This translates into CASSENRGAGETQYF. The rearrangement uses TRBV6-1 and TRBJ2-5; a possible D gene is TRBD1 (5 bases). V was shortened by 2 bases and J by 4 bases, with 14 bases between the two germline ends. This CDR3 has 15 residues. The germline CDR1 and CDR2 sequences are MNHNS and SASEGT.

This clone was picked up one time. The chain couples TRBV6-4 to TRBJ2-6; D is unresolved. The V end lost 0 bases, the J end lost 9 bases, and 15 bases lay between the germline ends. The CDR3 extends over 16 amino acids. CDR1 and CDR2 (germline): MRHNA, SNTAGT. The DNA for the CDR3 is TGTGCCAGCAGTGACTCAAACGAAGGTGCAGGCAACGTCCTGACTTTC. This encodes CASSDSNEGAGNVLTF.

The chain recombines TRBV28 with TRBJ2-7; 9 bases are a match to TRBD1. J gave up 7 bases and V 4 bases, and 11 bases lay outside the gene matches. This CDR3 has 15 amino acids. Germline values: CDR1 MDHEN, CDR2 SYDVKM. CDR3 in DNA: TGTGCCAGCAGTTCAGTAACAGGGGGCGCGGGGGAGCAGTACTTC. Translation: CASSSVTGGAGEQYF.

The CDR3 loop reads CASSYGTSGGGPYEQYF. The DNA for the CDR3 is TGTGCCAGCAGCTACGGGACTAGCGGGGGGGGGCCCTACGAGCAGTACTTC. The rearrangement joins TRBV7-8 to TRBJ2-7; TRBD2 matches at 16 bases. This CDR3 has 17 amino acids. The germline V gene encodes CDR1 SGHVS and CDR2 FQNEAQ. V lost 4 bases to trimming and J lost 2 bases; unmatched junction nucleotides: 5. The full variable domain, with the rest looked up from reference TRBV7-8 and TRBJ2-7, is GAGVSQSPRYKVAKRGQDVALRCDPISGHVSLFWYQQALGQGPEFLTYFQNEAQLDKSGLPSDRFFAERPEGSVSTLKIQRTQQEDSAVYLCASSYGTSGGGPYEQYFGPGTRLTVT.

The J gene is TRBJ2-2, the V gene TRBV27, with 7 bases fitting TRBD2. CDR3 length: 17 amino acids. In germline, CDR1 is MNHEY, CDR2 SMNVEV (reference sequence). The V segment lost 7 bases and the J segment 4 bases; nucleotides outside the gene matches: 15. CDR3 DNA sequence: TGTGCCAGCACCAAAGGCTGGGGGAGGGTTCTCACCGGGGAGCTGTTTTTT. Residues: CASTKGWGRVLTGELFF.

This chain uses TRBV2 with TRBJ2-5; no firm D call. The CDR3 runs to 12 residues. With 6 bases removed from V and 0 bases from J, the gap between germline ends came to 5 bases. Looked up from germline, CDR1 is SNHLY and CDR2 is FYNNEI. CDR3 loop: CASRADQETQYF. CDR3 nucleotide sequence: TGTGCCAGCAGGGCAGACCAAGAGACCCAGTACTTC.

Written as DNA, the CDR3 is TGTGCCAGCAGCTTAGAAGGGACACCCTACAATGAGCAGTTCTTC. It yields the protein CASSLEGTPYNEQFF. This rearrangement joins TRBV7-9 to TRBJ2-1, with a weak D call TRBD1 (6 bases). Trimming removed 1 base at V and 2 bases at J, with 9 bases between. The CDR3 spans 15 residues. Germline V gives CDR1 SEHNR, CDR2 FQNEAQ (reference sequence).

The chain links TRBV5-1 to TRBJ2-7; 12 nucleotides align to TRBD2. Looked up from germline, CDR1 is SGHRS and CDR2 is YFSETQ. The J segment lost 4 bases and the V segment lost 4 bases, leaving 3 bases of the junction unmatched. This CDR3 has 14 amino acids. The CDR3, as DNA: TGCGCCAGCAGCCGGGGGACTAGCGGGTACGAGCAGTACTTC. It is translated as CASSRGTSGYEQYF.

This clone was detected only once. The chain uses TRBV11-3 and TRBJ2-7; TRBD2 is a possible D gene (5 bases). The CDR3 has 15 amino acids. V gave up 0 bases and J gave up 7 bases, with 16 bases separating them. The germline V gene has CDR1 SGHNT and CDR2 YENEEA. This CDR3 reads CASSLDSLANREQYF. CDR3 nucleotides: TGTGCCAGCAGCTTAGATAGCCTAGCCAACCGGGAGCAGTACTTC.

This sequence joins TRBV28 and TRBJ1-1; TRBD1 is a possible D gene (6 bases). V shed 4 bases and J shed 4 bases, with 13 bases lying between them. Germline V lookup: CDR1 MDHEN, CDR2 SYDVKM. The CDR3 has 14 amino acids. CDR3 region: CASSYVRGSTEAFF. The DNA for the CDR3 is TGTGCCAGCAGTTACGTTAGGGGGTCCACTGAAGCTTTCTTT.

The V gene is TRBV6-6, the J gene TRBJ2-7, with 8 positions matching TRBD2. This CDR3 is 13 amino acids long. Germline CDR1 reads MNHNY; CDR2 reads SVGAGI (reference sequence). After removal of 7 bases from V and 1 base from J, the junction contained 3 bases not matched to a gene. CDR3 in DNA: TGTGCCAGCACCCCGGGGGGGTCCTACGAGCAGTACTTC. Its translation: CASTPGGSYEQYF.

As regards this clone: Compared with germline, one end of the junction differs, possibly owing to a read error. The chain links TRBV18 to TRBJ2-4, with 7 bases aligning to TRBD2. The germline V gene encodes CDR1 KGHSH and CDR2 LQKENI. This CDR3 contains 17 residues. CDR3 protein: CASSPLETGGSKNSQYF. In nucleotides, the CDR3 is TGTGCCAGCTCACCCCTCGAAACGGGGGGAAGCAAAAACAGTCAGTACTTC.

The chain carries TRBV10-3 and TRBJ1-3; the D gene is possibly TRBD1 (5 bases). CDR3 length: 13 residues. Germline-derived CDR1 and CDR2 are ENHRY and SYGVKD. Trimming shortened V by 11 bases and J by 4 bases, and 15 bases separated the two germline ends. The CDR3: CASRGGDGNTIYF. CDR3 nucleotide sequence: TGTGCCTCCCGGGGGGGGGACGGAAACACCATATATTTT.

The rearrangement joins TRBV7-6 to TRBJ2-5; 11 nucleotides line up with TRBD2. V trimming: 1 base; J trimming: 5 bases; junction bases outside the gene matches: 0. The CDR3 spans 14 residues. Germline CDR1 is SGHVS and CDR2 is FNYEAQ. Written as DNA, the CDR3 is TGTGCCAGCAGCTTAGGACTAGCGGGGGAGACCCAGTACTTC. Its protein product is CASSLGLAGETQYF.

This chain connects TRBV20-1 to TRBJ2-5; D remains unclear. The CDR3 is 11 residues long. CDR1 DFQATT and CDR2 SNEGSKA come from the germline V gene (reference sequence). Trimming shortened V by 5 bases and J by 2 bases, and 6 bases separated the two germline ends. DNA for the CDR3: TGCAGTGCTCCCCTGCAAGAGACCCAGTACTTC. Translated: CSAPLQETQYF.

This chain connects TRBV5-4 to TRBJ2-5; 7 bases agree with TRBD1. Germline V gene data show CDR1 as SGHNT and CDR2 as YYREEE (reference sequence). This CDR3 region has 14 residues. Germline trimming cut 4 bases from V and 4 bases from J; bases unmatched to any gene: 7. DNA for the CDR3: TGTGCCAGCAGCCAACCCACAGGGGCAGAGACCCAGTACTTC. Translation: CASSQPTGAETQYF. The full variable domain, completed using reference TRBV5-4 and TRBJ2-5, is ETGVTQSPTHLIKTRGQQVTLRCSSQSGHNTVSWYQQALGQGPQFIFQYYREEENGRGNFPPRFSGLQFPNYSSELNVNALELDDSALYLCASSQPTGAETQYFGPGTRLLVL.

The chain employs TRBV5-5 and TRBJ2-7; D gene uncertain. V was clipped by 2 bases and J by 0 bases, with 6 bases between them. CDR3 length: 13 residues. Per the germline V gene, CDR1 is SGHKS and CDR2 is YYEKEE (reference sequence). CDR3 bases: TGTGCCAGCAGCTTTACGAGCTCCTACGAGCAGTACTTC. It is translated as CASSFTSSYEQYF.

CDR3 sequence: CASSYREAGVYEQYF. CDR3 DNA sequence: TGTGCCAGCAGTTACCGGGAGGCAGGGGTCTACGAGCAGTACTTC. The J gene is TRBJ2-7, the V gene TRBV27; tentatively, D is TRBD2 (7 bases). V gave up 4 bases and J gave up 3 bases, with 16 bases separating them. Looked up from germline, CDR1 is MNHEY and CDR2 is SMNVEV (reference sequence). This CDR3 contains 15 residues.

The rearrangement uses TRBV7-6 and TRBJ2-6; 7 bases fit TRBD2. The CDR3 has 16 amino acids. The germline gives CDR1 SGHVS, CDR2 FNYEAQ. With V trimmed by 1 base and J by 4 bases, 4 bases remained unmatched. The CDR3 loop reads CASSLGAGEGANVLTF. The CDR3 DNA reads as TGTGCCAGCAGCTTAGGTGCGGGGGAAGGGGCCAACGTCCTGACTTTC.

This chain joins TRBV2 and TRBJ2-3, with TRBD1 identical over 10 bases. The CDR3 totals 16 residues. With 7 bases clipped from V and 5 bases from J, the junction kept 12 bases outside the gene matches. Germline lookup yields CDR1 SNHLY and CDR2 FYNNEI. The CDR3 nucleotides are TGTGCCAGCATCAACTTAGGGGACAGGGGAAGAGATACGCAGTATTTT. Its translation: CASINLGDRGRDTQYF.

This rearrangement joins TRBV5-1 to TRBJ2-2; the D gene is possibly TRBD1 (5 bases). This CDR3 contains 13 residues. Germline V gene data show CDR1 as SGHRS and CDR2 as YFSETQ. V gave up 6 bases and J gave up 1 base, with 7 bases separating them. The CDR3 DNA reads as TGCGCCAGCAATACAGGGAACACCGGGGAGCTGTTTTTT. Translated, it gives CASNTGNTGELFF.

The CDR3 sequence is CASSEEAMNTEAFF. CDR3 in DNA: TGTGCCAGCAGCGAGGAGGCGATGAACACTGAAGCTTTCTTT. J is TRBJ1-1 and V is TRBV9; D not resolved. Trimming removed 3 bases from V and 0 bases from J, with 9 bases in between. The CDR3 has 14 residues. Germline V lookup: CDR1 SGDLS, CDR2 YYNGEE.

The rearrangement joins TRBV7-9 to TRBJ1-1, with D possibly TRBD1 on 6 matching bases. The CDR3 length is 14 residues. Germline CDR1 and CDR2: SEHNR and FQNEAQ (reference sequence). Trimming stripped 3 bases from V and 7 bases from J, with 15 bases between. The CDR3 reads CASSFGGALDEAFF. DNA for the CDR3: TGTGCCAGCAGCTTCGGGGGGGCCCTGGATGAAGCTTTCTTT.

This clone was observed a few times. At one end the junction does not follow the germline gene, possibly because of a read error. The V gene is TRBV7-9, the J gene TRBJ1-1; possibly TRBD1 for D (5 bases). This CDR3 has 17 amino acids. CDR1 and CDR2 from the germline V gene are SEHNR and FQNEAQ (reference sequence). The CDR3 region is CSSSLAGTSFGGTEAFF. CDR3 bases: TGTTCCAGCAGCTTAGCGGGGACTTCTTTCGGTGGCACTGAAGCTTTCTTT.

V is TRBV7-8 and J is TRBJ2-7; 10 positions agree with TRBD1. The CDR3 is 13 amino acids. V was clipped by 7 bases and J by 6 bases; unmatched bases: 6. Germline V gene sequence: CDR1 SGHVS, CDR2 FQNEAQ. This chain's CDR3 is CASTQGQGGEQYF. The CDR3 DNA reads as TGTGCCAGCACCCAAGGACAGGGGGGCGAGCAGTACTTC.

This rearrangement joins TRBV9 to TRBJ1-3; 9 bases are shared with TRBD1. Germline V CDR1 and CDR2: SGDLS, YYNGEE. Trimming took 2 bases from V and 1 from J; bases not matched to a gene: 4. CDR3 length: 16 amino acids. CDR3 residues: CASSVAGTGSGNTIYF. In nucleotides, the CDR3 is TGTGCCAGCAGCGTCGCCGGGACAGGGTCTGGAAACACCATATATTTT.

CDR3 sequence: CASSATGSGANVLTF. CDR3 coding DNA: TGTGCCAGCAGCGCGACAGGCTCTGGGGCCAACGTCCTGACTTTC. The chain carries TRBV9 and TRBJ2-6; D is perhaps TRBD1 (6 bases). With 3 bases removed from V and 0 bases from J, the gap between germline ends came to 7 bases. Germline V CDR1 and CDR2: SGDLS, YYNGEE. This CDR3 contains 15 residues.

For this clone: The same CDR3 can be traced to other DNA sequences in this sample. The chain employs TRBV6-1 and TRBJ2-7; a weak D match, TRBD2 (6 bases). CDR3 size: 13 residues. CDR1 and CDR2 from the germline V gene are MNHNS and SASEGT. Trimming took 6 bases from V and 2 from J, leaving 11 bases between them. CDR3 amino acids: CASRGGLTYEQYF. The CDR3 coding sequence is TGTGCCAGCAGAGGAGGGTTGACCTACGAGCAGTACTTC.